This T cell receptor beta chain was recovered during a study of blood T cells in healthy people across ages (dated by TCRdb to between 2015 and 2017). About the full investigation: In model experiments, template switching captured roughly one uniquely barcoded TCR beta cDNA molecule for every two T cells. Age-related changes in TCR beta repertoire diversity were measured in the study by deep sequencing normalized with unique cDNA molecular identifiers. Four age groups were formed from the donors: young (average approximately 16 years), middle-aged (roughly 38), aged (62) and long-lived (around 82). To avoid experimental bias, donors of different ages were distributed randomly across sequencing lanes. The study analyzed two additional independent replicas of 1 million unique cDNA reads from the same blood draw for two donors, one aged 18 to 29 and one aged 80 or older.

CDR1 SGHRS and CDR2 YFSETQ were looked up in the germline V gene. Trimming accounts for 4 bases at V and 0 bases at J, while the number of junction bases matched to no gene is 8. From the cysteine up to the phenylalanine, the CDR3 has a length of 16 residues. The entry retains the CDR3 DNA only, 48 bases that are in frame from base 1. Remarks on this clonotype: The specificity of this receptor is unknown. It has no much larger one-base neighbor in the sample; base qualities were not kept.

The 40 or so donors, aged about 6 to 95 years, were systemically healthy Caucasian individuals from Russia. Approximately 9.3 milliliters of peripheral blood were drawn from each donor into EDTA-treated Vacutainer tubes. Ficoll-Paque density-gradient centrifugation was used to isolate PBMCs, with at least 6.5 million per sample. Trizol reagent was used to extract total RNA from the PBMCs, yielding at least 6 micrograms per sample. For every donor, flow cytometry on a PBMC aliquot measured the percentage of naive CD45RAhigh/CD27high T cells. The library relied on 5' RACE. TCRdb records Illumina HiSeq 2500 as the sequencer. A second PCR of about 6 to 12 cycles was run with a J-beta primer mix and a sample-barcoded 5' primer. Each TCR beta cDNA molecule received a unique molecular identifier from a template-switch 5' adaptor carrying 12 random nucleotides. At least 2.5 million CDR3-containing paired-end reads were obtained from each sample. The Mint cDNA synthesis kit, primed by a TRBC-specific oligonucleotide, was used to synthesize first-strand cDNA from all RNA. Following uracil-DNA glycosylase treatment, a first 18-cycle PCR with universal primers M1SS and BC2_uni_R was performed on all cDNA. Processing in the source paper ran as follows. Normalization of each sample was performed by random selection of 1 million high-quality reads, each carrying a distinct molecular identifier. Instead of being binned into consensus sequences, reads with shared molecular identifiers were discarded. MiTCR, with a Q25 quality threshold and the strictest error-elimination algorithm, was used for CDR3 identification, clonotype clustering and error correction. A nonparametric unseen species model using Euler transformation provided a lower-bound estimate of total TCR beta diversity. TCRdb reran the public reads through fastp at Q25 and MiXCR, keeping productive beta chains. For every CDR3 protein sequence, its rows merge into one entry that carries the most common genes and DNA. V and J calls and clone size were set by TCRdb, not the authors. The sample profile shows roughly 800,000 distinct CDR3 sequences; 58% of them were found once. Jointly, the top ten make up roughly 22% of the sample.

What the research found in general, with its limitations: Total diversity estimates from one million sequenced T cells were considered lower bounds and underestimates. As age increased, observed TCR beta diversity per million T cells dropped in a roughly linear way, and a significant reduction was already evident by age 40. Because the CMV infection status of the donors was unknown, age-related changes in expanded clonotypes may potentially have been confounded. The long-lived group showed more naive CD4+ T cells, fewer expanded clones and increased TCR diversity than the aged group, suggesting age selection. A strong correlation was found between observed TCR beta diversity and the percentage of naive T cells measured by flow cytometry. Bulk unsorted PBMC profiling prevented conclusive comparison of naive and antigen-experienced compartments.

The sequencing sample was made of blood. This receptor chain uses TRBV5-1 and TRBJ2-7; 9 bases in the junction line up with TRBD2. This sequence originates from a man aged 25-45 years in good health. The CDR3 region reads CASSEPGLADSYEQYF. The nucleotides are TGCGCCAGCAGCGAACCGGGACTAGCAGACTCCTACGAGCAGTACTTC.